The 9 T cell receptor beta chains listed next were all sequenced from one sample in a study of T cells in Graves' hyperthyroidism and ophthalmopathy. It was RNA transcripts that yielded the amplified TCR beta CDR3 regions. Researchers ran a first-round RT-PCR on the TCR CDR3 using the HTBI primer set. TCRdb re-derived calls from the multiplex PCR reads in MiXCR, one entry per CDR3 protein. The sample includes about 590,000 distinct CDR3 sequences, 14% seen only once; the top ten take less than 9%. Sequenced: blood. These receptors originate from a woman aged 18-29 years with Graves' ophthalmopathy.

This clonotype was counted many times. V and J are TRBV28 and TRBJ1-5, with D hard to call. Deletions cut 2 bases from V and 0 bases from J, with 5 bases between. The CDR3 contains 14 residues. CDR1 is MDHEN and CDR2 is SYDVKM in the germline V gene. The CDR3 region is CASSLSGSNQPQHF. Here the CDR3 DNA reads TGTGCCAGCAGTTTAAGCGGTAGCAATCAGCCCCAGCATTTT.

This clonotype was recorded at least ten times. The J gene is TRBJ2-7, the V gene TRBV28; TRBD1 matches 7 bases. V lost 6 bases, J lost 3 bases, and 5 bases stayed unmatched. CDR1 MDHEN and CDR2 SYDVKM come from the germline V gene. The CDR3 consists of 13 residues. The DNA of the CDR3 is TGTGCCAGCAGAAGGACAGGACGCTACGAGCAGTACTTC. This codes for CASRRTGRYEQYF.

This clonotype was seen repeatedly, ten times or more. V gene TRBV5-1 combines with J gene TRBJ2-7, with TRBD1 matching 8 bases. The V segment lost 0 bases and the J segment 6 bases; nucleotides outside the gene matches: 8. The CDR3 length is 15 residues. CDR1 is SGHRS and CDR2 is YFSETQ in the germline V gene. CDR3 in DNA: TGCGCCAGCAGCTTGGATGCCGGGACAGGCGGCGAGCAGTACTTC. Protein sequence: CASSLDAGTGGEQYF. The variable domain in full, with the rest retrieved from reference TRBV5-1 and TRBJ2-7, is KAGVTQTPRYLIKTRGQQVTLSCSPISGHRSVSWYQQTPGQGLQFLFEYFSETQRNKGNFPGRFSGRQFSNSRSEMNVSTLELGDSALYLCASSLDAGTGGEQYFGPGTRLTVT.

This clonotype has a count of ten or more. The gene calls are TRBV3-1 and TRBJ2-1, with D possibly called TRBD1 or TRBD2 (5 bases each). Germline V gene sequence: CDR1 LGHDT, CDR2 YNNKEL (reference sequence). The CDR3 contains 16 residues. The V end was cut by 1 base, the J end by 4 bases, with 14 bases between. CDR3 DNA: TGTGCCAGCAGCCAAGTAGGAGGCAGGGTATACAATGAGCAGTTCTTC. Protein: CASSQVGGRVYNEQFF.

The chain carries TRBV28 and TRBJ1-1; D call uncertain. Trimming took off 8 bases at V and 0 bases at J, with 7 bases between the two ends. Per germline, CDR1 MDHEN and CDR2 SYDVKM. The CDR3 totals 12 residues. The CDR3 protein is CASGPVNTEAFF. DNA for the CDR3: TGTGCCAGCGGTCCCGTGAACACTGAAGCTTTCTTT.

There are many counts of this clonotype. The V gene is TRBV12-3 or TRBV12-4, the J gene TRBJ2-5; D not certain. Between the trimmed V and J ends, which lost 6 bases and 2 bases, there was a span of 10 bases. The CDR3 has 13 residues. DNA of the CDR3: TGTGCCAGCAGCTGGGGATTTCAAGAGACCCAGTACTTC. Protein product: CASSWGFQETQYF.

This chain joins TRBV19 and TRBJ2-3, with 7 positions matching TRBD1. V dropped 4 bases and J dropped 3; count of bases not matched to a gene: 4. Germline V CDR1 and CDR2: LNHDA, SQIVND (reference sequence). The CDR3 is 14 amino acids. The CDR3 reads CASSKVDRTDTQYF. Written as DNA, the CDR3 is TGTGCCAGTAGTAAGGTGGACAGGACAGATACGCAGTATTTT.

This clonotype appeared many times. The V and J genes are TRBV27 and TRBJ2-5, with D perhaps TRBD1 (5 bases). The length of the CDR3 is 15 residues. Trimming cost V 5 bases and J 1 base, with 14 bases left between them. Germline V lookup: CDR1 MNHEY, CDR2 SMNVEV (reference sequence). CDR3: CASSPRTGIQETQYF. The DNA for the CDR3 is TGTGCCAGCAGTCCCCGAACAGGTATCCAAGAGACCCAGTACTTC.

This clonotype has at least ten counts. The chain couples TRBV12-3 or TRBV12-4 to TRBJ2-3; no firm D call. Between the trimmed V and J ends, which lost 3 bases and 2 bases, there was a span of 6 bases. CDR3 length: 13 residues. CDR3 in amino acids: CASSFGNTDTQYF. The CDR3 DNA sequence: TGTGCCAGCAGTTTTGGCAACACAGATACGCAGTATTTT.